Following are 22 T cell receptor beta chains from one sample sequenced in a study of CD8+ T cells in alopecia areata. Following RNA extraction, reverse transcription yielded cDNA that acted as the sequencing template. Assay used: immunoSEQ multiplex PCR; TCRdb lists only in-frame clones, some missing. This sample yields roughly 140,000 clones, of which 75% to 85% are seen a single time; 20% to 30% belongs to the top ten. The treatment here: oral pan-JAK inhibitor, 5-10 mg twice daily. The sequencing used CD8+ T cells sorted from blood, collected at week 4, from a patient treated with tofacitinib. The receptors were gathered from a human donor with alopecia areata.

Concerning this clone itself: Because the CDR3's place on the DNA is in doubt, the DNA is left out and the CDR3 is given as listed by TCRdb. The chain uses TRBV5-4 and TRBJ2-3; TRBD2 is taken as the D call from the table, unchecked against the DNA. Germline CDR1 is SGHNT and CDR2 is YYREEE (reference sequence). The CDR3 spans 15 amino acids, including both terminal residues. CDR3 in amino acids: CASSFGEGGSDTQYF.

This rearrangement joins TRBV7-9 to TRBJ1-6; D might be TRBD1 (5 bases). V dropped 5 bases and J dropped 7 bases, with 15 bases sitting between them. Germline CDR1 and CDR2: SEHNR and FQNEAQ (reference sequence). This CDR3 has 15 amino acids. CDR3 amino acids: CASSHDGGWNSPLHF. In DNA form, the CDR3 reads TGTGCCAGCAGCCACGATGGGGGATGGAATTCACCCCTCCACTTT.

The rearrangement links TRBV15 to TRBJ2-1, with 8 positions matching TRBD1. The CDR3 has 15 residues. Germline CDR1 is LNHNV and CDR2 is YYDKDF (reference sequence). V shed 4 bases and J 5 bases; nucleotides not matched to a gene: 7. CDR3 DNA: TGTGCCACCAGCACCGGACAGGGCCGAAACAATGAGCAGTTCTTC. This translates into CATSTGQGRNNEQFF. Full variable domain (outside the CDR3, taken from reference TRBV15 and TRBJ2-1): DAMVIQNPRYQVTQFGKPVTLSCSQTLNHNVMYWYQQKSSQAPKLLFHYYDKDFNNEADTPDNFQSRRPNTSFCFLDIRSPGLGDTAMYLCATSTGQGRNNEQFFGPGTRLTVL.

The chain has TRBV7-8 and TRBJ2-1, with 10 bases fitting TRBD2. The J segment lost 6 bases and the V segment lost 1 base, leaving 6 bases of the junction unmatched. Looked up from germline, CDR1 is SGHVS and CDR2 is FQNEAQ. This CDR3 comprises 16 residues. The CDR3 reads CASSLGRAGGPNEQFF. In DNA, the CDR3 is TGTGCCAGCAGCTTAGGCAGAGCGGGGGGGCCCAATGAGCAGTTCTTC.

The chain employs TRBV9 and TRBJ2-2, with D possibly being TRBD1 (5 bases). This CDR3 has 15 amino acids. Trimming cost V 0 bases and J 5 bases, with 11 bases left between them. Germline lookup yields CDR1 SGDLS and CDR2 YYNGEE. Here the CDR3 reads CASSVEGFETGELFF. The CDR3 bases are TGTGCCAGCAGCGTAGAGGGGTTCGAGACCGGGGAGCTGTTTTTT.

The CDR3 here is CASSPSDYEQYF. CDR3 coding DNA: TGTGCCAGCAGCCCTTCCGACTACGAGCAGTACTTC. The rearrangement joins TRBV7-2 to TRBJ2-7; D unresolved. CDR1 and CDR2 (germline): SGHTA, FQGNSA. The CDR3 has 12 residues. V was shortened by 5 bases and J by 3 bases, with 8 bases between the two germline ends.

The chain recombines TRBV30 with TRBJ2-7, with 7 positions matching TRBD1. This CDR3 contains 12 residues. Germline CDR1 and CDR2: GTSNPN and SVGIG (reference sequence). Germline trimming cut 5 bases from V and 1 base from J; bases unmatched to any gene: 2. CDR3 nucleotide sequence: TGTGCCTGGGGGACAGATTCCTACGAGCAGTACTTC. Protein: CAWGTDSYEQYF.

This chain joins TRBV5-1 and TRBJ2-3, with no clear D. The V end lost 2 bases, the J end lost 3 bases, and 13 bases lay between the germline ends. Looked up from germline, CDR1 is SGHRS and CDR2 is YFSETQ. This CDR3 is built from 15 residues. The CDR3, as DNA: TGCGCCAGCAGCTTTGTGGCGGACCAGACAGATACGCAGTATTTT. Translation gives CASSFVADQTDTQYF.

V usage is TRBV27 and J usage is TRBJ2-3; 7 bases fit TRBD2. Germline trimming cut 6 bases from V and 0 bases from J; bases unmatched to any gene: 6. The CDR3 covers 15 residues. CDR1 and CDR2 from the germline V gene are MNHEY and SMNVEV (reference sequence). The CDR3 protein is CASRPASGSTDTQYF. The CDR3 coding sequence is TGTGCCAGCAGGCCCGCTAGCGGTAGCACAGATACGCAGTATTTT.

Only a few counts were recorded for this clone. The V call is TRBV7-8, the J call TRBJ2-7, with 12 bases aligning to TRBD2. The junction had 11 bases not matched to a gene; V was cut back by 5 bases and J by 6 bases. Germline CDR1 is SGHVS and CDR2 is FQNEAQ. The CDR3 is 16 amino acids. In DNA, the CDR3 is TGTGCCAGCAGCCTAACCCTAGCGGGGGGGCGGGGCGAGCAGTACTTC. Its protein is CASSLTLAGGRGEQYF.

This clone was picked up one time. The chain uses TRBV21-1 and TRBJ2-1. TRBV21-1 is flagged as a pseudogene. CDR3 size: 15 residues. Here the CDR3 DNA reads TGTGCCACCGTCAGTATTAGGGCTTCGGACAATGAGCAGTTCTTC. Amino acid sequence: CATVSIRASDNEQFF.

This clone was observed a few times. The gene calls are TRBV5-1 and TRBJ2-3, with 9 bases identical to TRBD2. V lost 5 bases, J lost 5 bases, and 6 bases stayed unmatched. Germline V gene sequence: CDR1 SGHRS, CDR2 YFSETQ. The length of the CDR3 is 14 residues. DNA for the CDR3: TGCGCCAGCAGAGTAGCGGGGGTGCTAGATACGCAGTATTTT. Protein: CASRVAGVLDTQYF.

The chain carries TRBV4-3 and TRBJ1-1; the D gene is possibly TRBD1 (6 bases). CDR3 length: 14 residues. V was cut by 3 bases and J by 4 bases, with 12 bases left in between. Germline CDR1 is LGHNA and CDR2 is YSLEER. The CDR3 sequence is CASSQGRGITEAFF. CDR3 sequence (DNA): TGCGCCAGCAGCCAGGGGAGGGGGATCACTGAAGCTTTCTTT.

The chain uses TRBV29-1 and TRBJ2-7; unclear D gene. Trimming left V 2 bases short and J 2 bases short, with 13 bases between. The germline gives CDR1 SQVTM, CDR2 ANQGSEA. This CDR3 contains 14 residues. The CDR3 DNA follows: TGCAGCGTTGAAACTCCAGGTGTCACCTACGAGCAGTACTTC. Its protein is CSVETPGVTYEQYF.

J is TRBJ2-7 and V is TRBV29-1; possible D gene TRBD1, 7 bases. Trimming stripped 5 bases from V and 6 bases from J, with 14 bases between. The CDR3 length is 12 residues. Looked up from germline, CDR1 is SQVTM and CDR2 is ANQGSEA. The CDR3 DNA reads as TGCAGCGTTCAGGAGGGGGCGGGCGAGCAGTACTTC. Protein sequence: CSVQEGAGEQYF.

The chain joins TRBV7-9 to TRBJ1-2, with no clear D. V lost 6 bases and J lost 3, with 14 bases in between. Germline lookup yields CDR1 SEHNR and CDR2 FQNEAQ (reference sequence). The CDR3 covers 14 residues. In DNA form, the CDR3 reads TGTGCCAGCAGTTTCGCCGGGCCCCACTATGGCTACACCTTC. Amino acid sequence: CASSFAGPHYGYTF.

J is TRBJ2-1 and V is TRBV6-8; 10 bases are a match to TRBD2. Germline trimming cut 0 bases from V and 8 bases from J; bases unmatched to any gene: 7. The CDR3 is 16 residues long. From germline, CDR1 is MNHGY and CDR2 SAAAGT. The CDR3 region is CASSYSSSGGADEQFF. The DNA of the CDR3 is TGTGCCAGCAGTTACTCCTCTAGCGGGGGTGCGGATGAGCAGTTCTTC.

This chain links TRBV7-9 with TRBJ1-5; D is undetermined. The germline CDR1 and CDR2 sequences are SEHNR and FQNEAQ (reference sequence). The CDR3 contains 10 residues. V gave up 3 bases and J gave up 15 bases, with 9 bases separating them. CDR3 loop: CASSFPGRHF. The CDR3 DNA reads TGTGCCAGCAGCTTCCCTGGGAGGCATTTT.

The V call is TRBV20-1, the J call TRBJ1-1, with D perhaps matching TRBD1 (5 bases). The CDR3 is made up of 11 amino acids. Trimming removed 6 bases at V and 8 bases at J, with 13 bases between. Germline loops: CDR1 DFQATT, CDR2 SNEGSKA (reference sequence). The CDR3 loop is CSAPREAEAFF. CDR3 nucleotide sequence: TGCAGTGCCCCCAGGGAGGCAGAAGCTTTCTTT.

CDR3 amino acids: CASSYVEGYGYEQYF. The CDR3 nucleotides read TGTGCCAGCAGTTACGTGGAGGGATACGGCTACGAGCAGTACTTC. The V call is TRBV6-5, the J call TRBJ2-7; D is possibly TRBD2 (6 bases). CDR1 and CDR2 (germline): MNHEY, SVGAGI. The CDR3 covers 15 residues. Trimming took off 2 bases at V and 3 bases at J, with 14 bases between the two ends.

This sequence joins TRBV19 and TRBJ2-1; D may match TRBD1 or TRBD2 (5 bases each). Trimming removed 3 bases from V and 8 bases from J, with 14 bases in between. Germline V gene sequence: CDR1 LNHDA, CDR2 SQIVND (reference sequence). The CDR3 has 14 amino acids. The CDR3: CASSMGDHTDEQFF. The CDR3 coding sequence is TGTGCCAGTAGTATGGGGGACCACACGGATGAGCAGTTCTTC. Drawing the rest from reference TRBV19 and TRBJ2-1, the complete variable domain is DGGITQSPKYLFRKEGQNVTLSCEQNLNHDAMYWYRQDPGQGLRLIYYSQIVNDFQKGDIAEGYSVSREKKESFPLTVTSAQKNPTAFYLCASSMGDHTDEQFFGPGTRLTVL.

The genes are TRBV7-9 and TRBJ2-1; 11 bases agree with TRBD2. The CDR3 loop spans 16 amino acids. V trimming: 4 bases; J trimming: 5 bases; junction bases outside the gene matches: 7. The germline CDR1 and CDR2 sequences are SEHNR and FQNEAQ (reference sequence). CDR3 sequence: CASSSIPGLADNEQFF. As DNA, the CDR3 is TGTGCCAGCAGCTCAATACCGGGACTAGCGGACAATGAGCAGTTCTTC. The whole variable domain, filled in from reference TRBV7-9 and TRBJ2-1, reads DTGVSQNPRHKITKRGQNVTFRCDPISEHNRLYWYRQTLGQGPEFLTYFQNEAQLEKSRLLSDRFSAERPKGSFSTLEIQRTEQGDSAMYLCASSSIPGLADNEQFFGPGTRLTVL.